This T cell receptor (beta chain) was observed in a study of cytomegalovirus exposure and HLA in healthy donors. CDR1 SEHNR and CDR2 FQNEAQ come from the germline V gene (reference sequence). The germline V and J ends were trimmed by 7 bases and 0 bases, with 13 bases remaining between them. CDR3 length: 14 amino acids. Those who donated were healthy bone marrow donors. It was with 60 Vbeta and 13 Jbeta primers that the PCR ran. Measured with immunoSEQ multiplex PCR; TCRdb has only the in-frame clones, and not every one. The sample includes under 200,000 clones, 75% to 90% of them seen just once. Study conclusions and caveats: The only immune exposure information that was available was CMV serostatus.

Worth noting for this clone: Its antigen is unidentified.

The specimen was PBMCs. This clonotype was obtained from a man aged 30-40 years in good health and CMV-seronegative. The V gene is TRBV7-9, the J gene TRBJ2-7, with D maybe TRBD2 (6 bases). Here the CDR3 DNA reads TGTGCCAGCACCCGGGGGACGGCCTCCTACGAGCAGTACTTC. It encodes CASTRGTASYEQYF.